This passage covers 32 T cell receptor beta chains from one sample sequenced in a study of T-cell memory formation after mild COVID-19. TCRdb fed the 5' RACE reads into MiXCR, producing one record per CDR3 protein. The sample has 290,000 or so distinct CDR3 sequences, roughly a fifth seen once. The sequencing input was PBMCs or a T cell subset sorted from them (not recorded which). Source of these receptors: a man in his late teens or twenties who had mild COVID-19 (a few samples of this study predate the infection). Cell type and time point are not known.

This clonotype has just a few counts. The chain uses TRBV7-2 and TRBJ2-7; no clear D. The length of the CDR3 is 13 residues. The V end lost 8 bases, the J end lost 3 bases, and 14 bases lay between the germline ends. The germline V gene encodes CDR1 SGHTA and CDR2 FQGNSA. In DNA form, the CDR3 reads TGTGCCAGCGGCAGTGGTCACAACTACGAGCAGTACTTC. Encoded protein: CASGSGHNYEQYF.

This clonotype has a handful of counts. The rearrangement joins TRBV20-1 to TRBJ2-2, with D hard to call. Germline V gene lookup returns CDR1 DFQATT and CDR2 SNEGSKA (reference sequence). The CDR3 totals 12 residues. V gave up 0 bases and J gave up 9 bases, with 8 bases separating them. This chain's CDR3 is CSAREGVRELFF. The CDR3 region has the DNA TGCAGTGCTAGAGAGGGTGTCAGGGAGCTGTTTTTT.

V usage is TRBV5-6 and J usage is TRBJ2-7; D possibly corresponds to TRBD2 (6 bases). Germline-derived CDR1 and CDR2 are SGHDT and YYEEEE. Trimming stripped 4 bases from V and 3 bases from J, with 11 bases between. The CDR3 covers 13 residues. The CDR3 reads CASSPLGGYEQYV. As DNA, the CDR3 is TGTGCCAGCAGCCCCTTGGGGGGCTACGAGCAGTACGTC.

This clonotype has only a few counts. The CDR3 sequence: CASSDRSPDQPQHF. The CDR3 coding sequence is TGTGCCAGCAGTGACAGGTCCCCAGATCAGCCCCAGCATTTT. The V gene is TRBV2, the J gene TRBJ1-5; the D is unclear. V lost 3 bases and J 5 bases, leaving 11 bases between the germline ends. The CDR3 spans 14 residues. Germline V gene data show CDR1 as SNHLY and CDR2 as FYNNEI.

This clonotype was counted between two and nine times. The V and J genes are TRBV20-1 and TRBJ2-2; possible D gene TRBD1, 5 bases. Germline V CDR1 and CDR2: DFQATT, SNEGSKA (reference sequence). This CDR3 has 15 residues. V shed 3 bases and J shed 1 base, with 12 bases lying between them. The CDR3 DNA reads as TGCAGTGCTAGTAGGGGCGTGGGGAACACCGGGGAGCTGTTTTTT. Its protein product is CSASRGVGNTGELFF.

The rearrangement joins TRBV5-1 to TRBJ1-2; the match to TRBD1 covers 9 bases. The CDR3 has 14 amino acids. Germline CDR1 SGHRS, CDR2 YFSETQ. V was clipped by 4 bases and J by 7 bases; unmatched bases: 8. The CDR3: CASSPRDREFGYTF. CDR3 in DNA: TGCGCCAGCAGCCCCCGGGACAGGGAGTTTGGCTACACCTTC.

This clonotype turned up a few times. The V gene is TRBV4-1, the J gene TRBJ2-7; 14 bases map to TRBD2. CDR3 length equals 15 residues. Germline V gene sequence: CDR1 MGHRA, CDR2 YSYEKL. V gave up 3 bases and J gave up 7 bases; unmatched junction bases: 5. The CDR3 sequence is CASSQGLAGVREQYF. CDR3 bases: TGCGCCAGCAGCCAGGGACTAGCGGGGGTAAGGGAGCAGTACTTC.

This clonotype was observed a few times. The rearrangement joins TRBV9 to TRBJ1-5; D gene unclear. V was cut by 4 bases and J by 7 bases, with 12 bases left in between. The V gene's germline CDR1 is SGDLS and CDR2 YYNGEE. The CDR3 covers 13 residues. CDR3 DNA sequence: TGTGCCAGCAGCCCCTTCGGCAGCCAGCCCCAGCATTTT. Translating it yields CASSPFGSQPQHF.

V gene TRBV20-1 combines with J gene TRBJ1-2, with D hard to call. Germline loops: CDR1 DFQATT, CDR2 SNEGSKA (reference sequence). The V and J ends lost 4 bases and 2 bases respectively, with 11 bases between them. This CDR3 has 13 residues. CDR3 sequence reads: CSAKEMENYGYTF. CDR3 coding DNA: TGCAGTGCTAAGGAGATGGAGAACTATGGCTACACCTTC.

This chain links TRBV27 with TRBJ1-4; 7 bases match TRBD1. With V trimmed by 5 bases and J by 6 bases, 6 bases remained unmatched. The CDR3 is 14 residues long. Germline lookup yields CDR1 MNHEY and CDR2 SMNVEV (reference sequence). This CDR3 is CASSALTGYEKLFF. In nucleotides, the CDR3 is TGTGCCAGCAGTGCCCTGACAGGGTATGAAAAACTGTTTTTT.

The chain recombines TRBV7-2 with TRBJ2-3, with TRBD2 matching over 10 bases. V lost 0 bases, J lost 5 bases, and 5 bases stayed unmatched. Germline CDR1 is SGHTA and CDR2 is FQGNSA. This CDR3 comprises 16 residues. CDR3 loop: CASSLAAGGPGDTQYF. CDR3 sequence (DNA): TGTGCCAGCAGCTTAGCAGCGGGGGGGCCGGGAGATACGCAGTATTTT.

This clonotype was observed a handful of times. This chain uses TRBV20-1 with TRBJ2-1; D not certain. Trimming took off 1 base at V and 6 bases at J, with 13 bases between the two ends. Germline loops: CDR1 DFQATT, CDR2 SNEGSKA (reference sequence). The CDR3 totals 14 residues. CDR3 protein: CSARVGPGVNEQFF. CDR3 coding DNA: TGCAGTGCTAGAGTCGGGCCTGGGGTCAATGAGCAGTTCTTC.

The chain has TRBV21-1 and TRBJ2-3. TRBV21-1 is assigned pseudogene status. CDR3 length: 15 residues. The CDR3 bases are TGTGCCAGCAGTTTACACGGAACCTCCACAGATACGCAGTATTTT. Translated: CASSLHGTSTDTQYF.

The V call is TRBV7-9, the J call TRBJ2-7; no reliable D call. Trimming cost V 6 bases and J 2 bases, with 11 bases left between them. This CDR3 has 13 amino acids. Germline CDR1 reads SEHNR; CDR2 reads FQNEAQ (reference sequence). CDR3 DNA: TGTGCCAGCAGTAGAGGAAAGGCCTACGAGCAGTACTTC. Amino acid sequence: CASSRGKAYEQYF.

This clonotype was observed a few times. The chain combines TRBV5-1 with TRBJ1-5; possible D gene TRBD1, 6 bases. This CDR3 comprises 17 residues. Trimming took off 3 bases at V and 0 bases at J, with 16 bases between the two ends. Per germline, CDR1 SGHRS and CDR2 YFSETQ. This CDR3 reads CASSSGDGDNSNQPQHF. The CDR3 DNA is TGCGCCAGCAGCTCAGGGGACGGGGACAATAGCAATCAGCCCCAGCATTTT. The variable domain in full, with the rest retrieved from reference TRBV5-1 and TRBJ1-5, is KAGVTQTPRYLIKTRGQQVTLSCSPISGHRSVSWYQQTPGQGLQFLFEYFSETQRNKGNFPGRFSGRQFSNSRSEMNVSTLELGDSALYLCASSSGDGDNSNQPQHFGDGTRLSIL.

This chain uses TRBV7-9 with TRBJ1-1; D is unclear. From germline, CDR1 is SEHNR and CDR2 FQNEAQ (reference sequence). The CDR3 loop spans 13 amino acids. V dropped 0 bases and J dropped 8 bases, with 10 bases sitting between them. The DNA of the CDR3 is TGTGCCAGCAGCTTAGCCTCTAAGTCGGAAGCTTTCTTT. Protein product: CASSLASKSEAFF.

The chain carries TRBV7-2 and TRBJ1-2; tentative D call: TRBD1 (5 bases). Germline V gene lookup returns CDR1 SGHTA and CDR2 FQGNSA. Trimming stripped 1 base from V and 7 bases from J, with 10 bases between. The CDR3 length is 13 residues. The CDR3 DNA is TGTGCCAGCAGCTTAGATCGGGGGGTTGGCTACACCTTC. Translation gives CASSLDRGVGYTF.

This clonotype was counted a few times. The CDR3 loop reads CASRRGGGEQYV. Written as DNA, the CDR3 is TGTGCCAGCAGACGGGGCGGCGGCGAGCAGTACGTC. J is TRBJ2-7 and V is TRBV6-2 or TRBV6-3; possibly TRBD1 or TRBD2 for D (5 bases each). Per germline, CDR1 MNHEY and CDR2 SVGEGT. V was cut by 6 bases and J by 6 bases, with 12 bases left in between. This CDR3 has 12 residues.

This clonotype was counted only a few times. This chain links TRBV20-1 with TRBJ2-5; D possibly corresponds to TRBD1 (6 bases). The CDR3 is made up of 16 amino acids. V lost 0 bases, J lost 0 bases, and 14 bases lay in between. Germline V gives CDR1 DFQATT, CDR2 SNEGSKA (reference sequence). CDR3 nucleotide sequence: TGCAGTGCTAGAGATTTGGACAGACCGTACCAAGAGACCCAGTACTTC. Its protein product is CSARDLDRPYQETQYF.

This chain uses TRBV13 with TRBJ1-1, with D possibly matching TRBD1 (5 bases). The V and J ends lost 4 bases and 5 bases respectively, with 26 bases between them. The V gene's germline CDR1 is PRHDT and CDR2 FYEKMQ (reference sequence). The CDR3 loop spans 18 amino acids. CDR3 sequence (DNA): TGTGCCAGCAGCTCAATTCCCGGGACCGGGATCTTCGGGACTGAAGCTTTCTTT. Translated, it gives CASSSIPGTGIFGTEAFF.

In its sample, this clonotype was seen a few times. This chain connects TRBV4-1 to TRBJ2-7; D is ambiguous. Germline V lookup: CDR1 MGHRA, CDR2 YSYEKL. The CDR3 runs to 14 residues. V was pared by 2 bases and J by 3 bases, with 11 bases between. CDR3 protein: CASSQRTPVYEQYF. The CDR3 nucleotides are TGCGCCAGCAGCCAAAGGACCCCCGTCTACGAGCAGTACTTC.

The chain carries TRBV12-3 or TRBV12-4 and TRBJ1-6; D is perhaps TRBD1 (6 bases). Trimming shortened V by 4 bases and J by 12 bases, and 19 bases separated the two germline ends. This CDR3 contains 15 residues. The chain's CDR3 is CASSSAGRPGVPLHF. CDR3 sequence (DNA): TGTGCCAGCAGTTCCGCAGGGCGGCCAGGGGTACCCCTCCACTTT.

A few counts support this clonotype. The chain combines TRBV19 with TRBJ1-4; no clear D gene. CDR1 is LNHDA and CDR2 is SQIVND in the germline V gene (reference sequence). Trimming removed 5 bases from V and 13 bases from J, with 14 bases in between. This CDR3 region has 12 residues. DNA for the CDR3: TGTGCCAGTAGTTTTCTCCTACAGCCACTGTTTTTT. Residues: CASSFLLQPLFF.

The sample holds a few counts of this clonotype. The gene calls are TRBV20-1 and TRBJ2-1; D not certain. The germline CDR1 and CDR2 sequences are DFQATT and SNEGSKA (reference sequence). The CDR3 is 13 amino acids. V was cut by 3 bases and J by 6 bases, with 12 bases left in between. The CDR3 coding sequence is TGCAGTGCTAGTGGGTACATCCCCAATGAGCAGTTCTTC. Its translation: CSASGYIPNEQFF.

This clonotype showed up just a few times. This chain joins TRBV7-2 and TRBJ2-3; 8 bases fit TRBD1. The CDR3 length is 17 residues. Unmatched junction bases numbered 10, after V lost 5 bases and J lost 0 bases. Germline CDR1 and CDR2: SGHTA and FQGNSA. The CDR3 sequence is CASSLGPGGVSTDTQYF. CDR3 coding DNA: TGTGCCAGCAGCCTAGGGCCAGGGGGCGTTAGCACAGATACGCAGTATTTT.

The chain recombines TRBV11-2 with TRBJ2-1, with 12 positions matching TRBD2. The CDR3 loop spans 14 amino acids. CDR1 and CDR2 (germline): SGHAT, FQNNGV. V shed 3 bases, J shed 9 bases, and the junction held 3 bases outside the gene matches. CDR3 bases: TGTGCCAGCAGCTTTATACTAGCGGGGGGTGAGCAGTTCTTC. Translation gives CASSFILAGGEQFF.

The chain recombines TRBV2 with TRBJ1-1; no clear D. CDR3 length equals 16 residues. Germline lookup yields CDR1 SNHLY and CDR2 FYNNEI. Trimming stripped 9 bases from V and 1 base from J, with 21 bases between. The chain's CDR3 is CARTSTLRATNTEAFF. DNA for the CDR3: TGTGCCAGAACTTCTACCCTCCGGGCCACGAACACTGAAGCTTTCTTT.

The V and J genes are TRBV20-1 and TRBJ2-5, with 8 bases fitting TRBD2. From germline, CDR1 is DFQATT and CDR2 SNEGSKA (reference sequence). This CDR3 has 14 amino acids. Losses at the gene ends were 6 bases for V and 5 bases for J; bases not matched to a gene: 11. DNA for the CDR3: TGCAGTGCGTGGTCAGCGGGGGCCTGGGAGACCCAGTACTTC. Translating it yields CSAWSAGAWETQYF.

The chain joins TRBV28 to TRBJ1-1; D is ambiguous. The ends were cut back, 1 base at V and 4 bases at J, with 1 base in the middle. CDR3 length: 11 amino acids. Germline V gene data show CDR1 as MDHEN and CDR2 as SYDVKM. The CDR3 is CASSLFTEAFF. DNA for the CDR3: TGTGCCAGCAGTTTATTCACTGAAGCTTTCTTT.

V usage is TRBV23-1 and J usage is TRBJ2-5; no clear D gene. TRBV23-1 falls under the ORF class, with uncertain function. The CDR3 has 12 amino acids. Trimming shortened V by 7 bases and J by 1 base, and 7 bases separated the two germline ends. This CDR3 is CASKGFQETQYF. The CDR3 coding sequence is TGCGCCAGCAAGGGATTCCAAGAGACCCAGTACTTC.

This rearrangement joins TRBV25-1 to TRBJ2-1; 8 positions match TRBD1. The CDR3 is made up of 13 amino acids. With V trimmed by 6 bases and J by 7 bases, 5 bases remained unmatched. The germline V gene encodes CDR1 MGHDK and CDR2 SYGVNS. CDR3 in DNA: TGTGCCAGCAGAGGACAGGGAAGGAATGAGCAGTTCTTC. This gives the protein CASRGQGRNEQFF.

This clonotype was recorded many times. The V gene is TRBV6-5, the J gene TRBJ2-5, with 10 bases that match TRBD2. Germline lookup yields CDR1 MNHEY and CDR2 SVGAGI. Trimming at V came to 2 bases and at J to 5 bases, leaving 2 bases not matched to a gene. The CDR3 length is 14 residues. The CDR3 bases are TGTGCCAGCAGTTACAGCGGGGGGGGGGAGACCCAGTACTTC. Translating gives CASSYSGGGETQYF.